This T cell receptor (beta chain) derives from a study of blood T cell repertoires in COVID-19. CDR3 length: 14 residues. J was trimmed by 4 bases and V by 2 bases; bases with no gene match: 4. Germline values: CDR1 GTSNPN, CDR2 SVGIG (reference sequence). Only in-frame clones appear in the TCRdb table, and some are missing; sequencing was by immunoSEQ multiplex PCR. This table holds some 180,000 clones, roughly 76% found once. The rearrangement uses TRBV30 and TRBJ1-2; 10 nucleotides align to TRBD1. This TCR was recovered from a woman aged 40-49 years with COVID-19, enrolled during active disease. Material for sequencing was peripheral blood. In DNA, the CDR3 is TGTGCCTGGAGTTTGACAGGGGGCGTCTATGGCTACACCTTC. Residues: CAWSLTGGVYGYTF.